Each of the 19 T cell receptor beta chains below was sequenced from the same sample in a study of beta chain features in type 1 diabetes. The study reverse transcribed the entire isolated RNA, so it sequenced expressed TCRB transcripts. Method: immunoSEQ multiplex PCR; TCRdb's copy keeps in-frame clones and lacks some. The sample records roughly 310,000 clones, approximately 9.9% being singletons. Sequences were obtained from naive CD4+ T cells from blood. The receptors come from a woman in her 30s in good health.

Points on this clone: This same CDR3 is encoded by further DNA sequences in the sample. The rearrangement links TRBV18 to TRBJ2-3; maybe TRBD1 (5 bases). CDR1 is KGHSH and CDR2 is LQKENI in the germline V gene. Between the trimmed V and J ends, which lost 0 bases and 1 base, there was a span of 5 bases. The CDR3 has 14 amino acids. In DNA, the CDR3 is TGTGCCAGCTCACCACCGACAGGCACAGATACGCAGTATTTT. Its translation: CASSPPTGTDTQYF.

This chain uses TRBV2 with TRBJ2-5, with 16 positions matching TRBD2. Per germline, CDR1 SNHLY and CDR2 FYNNEI. CDR3 length: 13 amino acids. CDR3 residues: CSGTSGRDGTQYF. DNA for the CDR3: TGTTCCGGGACTAGCGGGAGGGATGGGACCCAGTACTTC.

The chain recombines TRBV11-2 with TRBJ2-7, with a possible D match to TRBD1 (7 bases). From germline, CDR1 is SGHAT and CDR2 FQNNGV. The CDR3 length is 13 residues. Trimming removed 6 bases from V and 3 bases from J, with 12 bases in between. The CDR3 coding sequence is TGTGCCAGCAGTCGGCGGGACAGCTACGAGCAGTACTTC. Encoded protein: CASSRRDSYEQYF.

The gene calls are TRBV9 and TRBJ2-2; perhaps TRBD1 as D (5 bases). The CDR3 covers 20 residues. Germline-derived CDR1 and CDR2 are SGDLS and YYNGEE. V lost 2 bases and J 2 bases, leaving 25 bases between the germline ends. Written as DNA, the CDR3 is TGTGCCAGCAGCGTCTCCCAAACGGTGGACACTACTATCAACACCGGGGAGCTGTTTTTT. Amino acids: CASSVSQTVDTTINTGELFF.

CDR3 bases: TGTGCCAGCAGCCTTAGCGGGGCCTCCTACAATGAGCAGTTCTTC. This gives the protein CASSLSGASYNEQFF. The rearrangement uses TRBV7-9 and TRBJ2-1; TRBD2 aligns across 8 bases. Germline lookup yields CDR1 SEHNR and CDR2 FQNEAQ (reference sequence). The CDR3 runs to 15 residues. Trimming cost V 5 bases and J 0 bases; bases outside gene matches: 3. Full variable domain (remainder filled in from reference TRBV7-9 and TRBJ2-1): DTGVSQNPRHKITKRGQNVTFRCDPISEHNRLYWYRQTLGQGPEFLTYFQNEAQLEKSRLLSDRFSAERPKGSFSTLEIQRTEQGDSAMYLCASSLSGASYNEQFFGPGTRLTVL.

The chain has TRBV4-3 and TRBJ1-2; D is unresolved. CDR3 length: 16 residues. In germline, CDR1 is LGHNA, CDR2 YSLEER. V was shortened by 3 bases and J by 6 bases, with 20 bases between the two germline ends. CDR3 nucleotide sequence: TGCGCCAGCAGCCACCTCTCGGCTCCGAGAGGGCATGGCTACACCTTC. This encodes CASSHLSAPRGHGYTF.

The V call is TRBV29-1, the J call TRBJ2-7; D gene ambiguous. Germline values: CDR1 SQVTM, CDR2 ANQGSEA. V was cut by 1 base and J by 3 bases, with 7 bases left in between. The CDR3 length is 12 residues. The CDR3: CSVEVQDYEQYF. The CDR3 DNA follows: TGCAGCGTTGAAGTGCAGGACTACGAGCAGTACTTC.

This clone was observed a few times. This rearrangement joins TRBV29-1 to TRBJ2-7; 12 nucleotides match TRBD2. The CDR3 covers 13 residues. Germline assignment: CDR1 SQVTM and CDR2 ANQGSEA. V lost 5 bases and J lost 2; bases outside the gene matches: 1. For the CDR3, the DNA is TGCAGCGTTTGGACTAGCGGGGCCTACGAGCAGTACTTC. Translated, it gives CSVWTSGAYEQYF.

This rearrangement joins TRBV7-3 to TRBJ2-2, with 14 bases matching TRBD2. The CDR3 sequence is 17 residues long. V trimming: 5 bases; J trimming: 2 bases; junction bases outside the gene matches: 4. Germline V gives CDR1 SGHTA, CDR2 FQGTGA. The CDR3 loop reads CASSKGLAGANTGELFF. The CDR3 DNA follows: TGTGCCAGCAGCAAGGGACTAGCGGGAGCTAACACCGGGGAGCTGTTTTTT.

The CDR3 here is CASSVGTSGNHEQYF. In DNA, the CDR3 is TGTGCCAGCAGCGTAGGAACTAGCGGGAACCACGAGCAGTACTTC. This chain uses TRBV9 with TRBJ2-7; 10 positions match TRBD2. CDR1 SGDLS and CDR2 YYNGEE come from the germline V gene. V trimming: 0 bases; J trimming: 5 bases; junction bases outside the gene matches: 5. This CDR3 has 15 residues.

This clone turned up a few times. V gene TRBV6-1 combines with J gene TRBJ1-4, with D perhaps matching TRBD1 (5 bases). This CDR3 spans 15 amino acids. CDR1 is MNHNS, CDR2 SASEGT, per germline. The ends were cut back, 1 base at V and 3 bases at J, with 9 bases in the middle. For the CDR3, the DNA is TGTGCCAGCAGTGAAGGACAGACCTCTAATGAAAAACTGTTTTTT. As protein: CASSEGQTSNEKLFF.

This clone was counted between two and nine times. The rearrangement uses TRBV27 and TRBJ1-2; possibly TRBD1 for D (5 bases). The CDR3 runs to 15 residues. V lost 5 bases, J lost 5 bases, and 18 bases lay in between. The germline CDR1 and CDR2 sequences are MNHEY and SMNVEV (reference sequence). CDR3 sequence reads: CASSLNPGQAYGYTF. CDR3 sequence (DNA): TGTGCCAGCAGTCTAAACCCTGGACAAGCATATGGCTACACCTTC.

The chain links TRBV9 to TRBJ2-2; 7 bases match TRBD2. J gave up 7 bases and V 0 bases, and 6 bases lay outside the gene matches. CDR1 and CDR2 (germline): SGDLS, YYNGEE. This CDR3 is built from 15 residues. The CDR3 coding sequence is TGTGCCAGCAGCGTAGTCGCGGGAGCAATCGGGGAGCTGTTTTTT. Residues: CASSVVAGAIGELFF.

J is TRBJ1-1 and V is TRBV18, with D perhaps matching TRBD1 (5 bases). CDR1 and CDR2 (germline): KGHSH, LQKENI. Trimming stripped 3 bases from V and 1 base from J, with 9 bases between. The CDR3 runs to 14 residues. The CDR3 loop is CASSPGGRNTEAFF. CDR3 DNA sequence: TGTGCCAGCTCACCGGGGGGTAGGAACACTGAAGCTTTCTTT.

This clone was found a few times. This chain links TRBV30 with TRBJ2-1, with no clear D. Trimming removed 1 base from V and 8 bases from J, with 18 bases in between. The CDR3 length is 15 residues. Germline V CDR1 and CDR2: GTSNPN, SVGIG (reference sequence). The CDR3 DNA reads as TGTGCCTGGAGTGAGGCCCCGGGTAGTAAGCATGAGCAGTTCTTC. Translating it yields CAWSEAPGSKHEQFF.

In its sample, this clone was seen a few times. This sequence joins TRBV7-2 and TRBJ2-1, with TRBD2 matching 9 bases. The CDR3 is 15 amino acids. The V segment lost 5 bases and the J segment 8 bases; nucleotides outside the gene matches: 10. Looked up from germline, CDR1 is SGHTA and CDR2 is FQGNSA. The CDR3 is CASSLQGTSTDEQFF. CDR3 coding DNA: TGTGCCAGCAGCCTTCAAGGGACTAGCACTGATGAGCAGTTCTTC.

This clone was seen a few times. The chain couples TRBV5-4 to TRBJ2-1, with D perhaps matching TRBD1 (6 bases). The germline gives CDR1 SGHNT, CDR2 YYREEE (reference sequence). V was trimmed by 3 bases and J by 4 bases, leaving 14 bases between them. CDR3 length: 15 amino acids. CDR3: CASSSDLTGYNEQFF. In nucleotides, the CDR3 is TGTGCCAGCAGCTCGGACCTGACAGGTTACAATGAGCAGTTCTTC.

This clone has only a few counts. This chain connects TRBV7-9 to TRBJ2-2, with a tentative D call TRBD1 (6 bases). V lost 5 bases to trimming and J lost 5 bases, with 9 bases between them. CDR1 and CDR2 (germline): SEHNR, FQNEAQ (reference sequence). The length of the CDR3 is 13 residues. CDR3 loop: CASSPGVTGELFF. The CDR3 region has the DNA TGTGCCAGCAGCCCAGGGGTGACCGGGGAGCTGTTTTTT. Together with reference TRBV7-9 and TRBJ2-2, the CDR3 gives the full variable domain: DTGVSQNPRHKITKRGQNVTFRCDPISEHNRLYWYRQTLGQGPEFLTYFQNEAQLEKSRLLSDRFSAERPKGSFSTLEIQRTEQGDSAMYLCASSPGVTGELFFGEGSRLTVL.

This clone was observed a handful of times. The chain combines TRBV5-1 with TRBJ2-7; tentative D call: TRBD2 (6 bases). The CDR3 consists of 15 residues. Trimming removed 4 bases at V and 3 bases at J, with 17 bases between. The germline gives CDR1 SGHRS, CDR2 YFSETQ. CDR3 residues: CASSPEGGRIYEQYF. CDR3 coding DNA: TGCGCCAGCAGCCCGGAGGGTGGCAGGATCTACGAGCAGTACTTC.